These 15 T cell receptor beta chains were all obtained from the same sample, sequenced in a study of OX40 agonist ivuxolimab in advanced cancers. The method was immunoSEQ multiplex PCR; TCRdb's version includes in-frame clones alone and lacks a portion of them. The sample records 55,000 or so clones, 75% to 90% being singletons. Material: CD4+ or CD8+ T cells sorted from blood, obtained in a trial of the OX40 agonist ivuxolimab. These receptor sequences come from an adult with an advanced solid tumor such as melanoma, head and neck, liver or kidney cancer.

The genes are TRBV7-9 and TRBJ2-3, with 11 positions matching TRBD2. J was trimmed by 0 bases and V by 5 bases; bases with no gene match: 4. This CDR3 contains 16 residues. The germline V gene has CDR1 SEHNR and CDR2 FQNEAQ (reference sequence). CDR3 residues: CASSPRTSGSTDTQYF. CDR3 sequence (DNA): TGTGCCAGCAGCCCCCGGACTAGCGGGAGCACAGATACGCAGTATTTT.

CDR3 bases: TGTGCCAGCAGTTTATGGGCGGGAGAGATAAGCAAAAACATTCAGTACTTC. Encoded protein: CASSLWAGEISKNIQYF. The chain uses TRBV28 and TRBJ2-4; 7 nucleotides line up with TRBD2. The germline V gene encodes CDR1 MDHEN and CDR2 SYDVKM. J lost 3 bases, V lost 0 bases, and 8 bases had no gene match. The CDR3 loop spans 17 amino acids.

The chain uses TRBV28 and TRBJ2-2; 7 nucleotides agree with TRBD1. Germline values: CDR1 MDHEN, CDR2 SYDVKM. There are 15 residues in the CDR3. With 4 bases clipped from V and 4 bases from J, the junction kept 6 bases outside the gene matches. This chain's CDR3 is CASSYRGFVTGELFF. The DNA for the CDR3 is TGTGCCAGCAGTTACAGGGGCTTTGTCACCGGGGAGCTGTTTTTT.

The V gene is TRBV28, the J gene TRBJ1-1, with D tentatively TRBD1 (5 bases). Germline CDR1 is MDHEN and CDR2 is SYDVKM. CDR3 length: 15 residues. Trimming left V 3 bases short and J 3 bases short, with 14 bases between. This CDR3 is CASSFYRTLYTEAFF. The CDR3 DNA is TGTGCCAGCAGTTTTTACAGGACACTCTACACTGAAGCTTTCTTT. The variable domain in full, completed from reference TRBV28 and TRBJ1-1, reads DVKVTQSSRYLVKRTGEKVFLECVQDMDHENMFWYRQDPGLGLRLIYFSYDVKMKEKGDIPEGYSVSREKKERFSLILESASTNQTSMYLCASSFYRTLYTEAFFGQGTRLTVV.

The V and J genes are TRBV4-1 and TRBJ2-1; TRBD2 might be the D (6 bases). The CDR3 sequence is 15 residues long. The germline V gene has CDR1 MGHRA and CDR2 YSYEKL. V was pared by 4 bases and J by 3 bases, with 13 bases between. CDR3 DNA: TGCGCCAGCAGCCGGCCCGGGGGTAGCTACAATGAGCAGTTCTTC. It codes for CASSRPGGSYNEQFF.

This rearrangement joins TRBV10-3 to TRBJ1-1; no firm D call. From germline, CDR1 is ENHRY and CDR2 SYGVKD. V shed 8 bases and J shed 1 base, with 11 bases lying between them. The CDR3 is 13 amino acids. The CDR3 DNA follows: TGTGCCATCGGATCCAAGGGGAACACTGAAGCTTTCTTT. Encoded protein: CAIGSKGNTEAFF.

The chain couples TRBV29-1 to TRBJ1-2; perhaps TRBD1 as D (6 bases). Per germline, CDR1 SQVTM and CDR2 ANQGSEA. V was cut by 5 bases and J by 4 bases, with 11 bases left in between. The length of the CDR3 is 12 residues. The CDR3 DNA is TGCAGCGTTATACAAGGGGGCTATGGCTACACCTTC. Translation gives CSVIQGGYGYTF. Together with reference TRBV29-1 and TRBJ1-2, the CDR3 gives the full variable domain: SAVISQKPSRDICQRGTSLTIQCQVDSQVTMMFWYRQQPGQSLTLIATANQGSEATYESGFVIDKFPISRPNLTFSTLTVSNMSPEDSSIYLCSVIQGGYGYTFGSGTRLTVV.

The CDR3 sequence: CASSPKPRWTPEAFF. The CDR3, as DNA: TGTGCCAGCAGTCCAAAGCCACGCTGGACTCCTGAAGCTTTCTTT. This sequence joins TRBV27 and TRBJ1-1; D not certain. Trimming shortened V by 5 bases and J by 6 bases, and 19 bases separated the two germline ends. CDR1 is MNHEY and CDR2 is SMNVEV in the germline V gene (reference sequence). The CDR3 spans 15 residues.

The genes are TRBV7-9 and TRBJ2-1; 10 nucleotides align to TRBD2. Per germline, CDR1 SEHNR and CDR2 FQNEAQ (reference sequence). CDR3 length: 15 amino acids. Trimming cost V 5 bases and J 4 bases; bases outside gene matches: 5. CDR3 amino acids: CASSAGLAVYNEQFF. CDR3 coding DNA: TGTGCCAGCAGCGCCGGACTAGCGGTGTACAATGAGCAGTTCTTC.

The chain is built from TRBV4-2 and TRBJ1-4; D call uncertain. Deletions cut 4 bases from V and 5 bases from J, with 14 bases between. There are 15 residues in the CDR3. Germline CDR1 reads LGHNA; CDR2 reads YNFKEQ. CDR3 sequence reads: CASSPRLGTNEKLFF. CDR3 DNA: TGTGCCAGCAGCCCCCGCCTGGGAACAAATGAAAAACTGTTTTTT.

The chain recombines TRBV7-8 with TRBJ2-1, with D possibly being TRBD2 (5 bases). The V and J ends lost 5 bases and 5 bases respectively, with 13 bases between them. Per the germline V gene, CDR1 is SGHVS and CDR2 is FQNEAQ. CDR3 size: 14 residues. CDR3 sequence reads: CASSLGRGNNEQFF. The DNA for the CDR3 is TGTGCCAGCAGCCTCGGTAGAGGGAACAATGAGCAGTTCTTC.

The genes are TRBV9 and TRBJ2-3, with D uncertain. CDR3 length equals 12 residues. The V gene's germline CDR1 is SGDLS and CDR2 YYNGEE. Trimming removed 1 base at V and 4 bases at J, with 4 bases between. This CDR3 reads CASSVSADTQYF. The CDR3 DNA sequence: TGTGCCAGCAGCGTATCAGCAGATACGCAGTATTTT. Looking up the rest from reference TRBV9 and TRBJ2-3 gives the full variable domain: DSGVTQTPKHLITATGQRVTLRCSPRSGDLSVYWYQQSLDQGLQFLIQYYNGEERAKGNILERFSAQQFPDLHSELNLSSLELGDSALYFCASSVSADTQYFGPGTRLTVL.

The V gene is TRBV28, the J gene TRBJ1-4; D unclear. V was pared by 6 bases and J by 1 base, with 9 bases between. The length of the CDR3 is 14 residues. Germline values: CDR1 MDHEN, CDR2 SYDVKM. CDR3 nucleotide sequence: TGTGCCAGCAGGACCGGACGAACTAATGAAAAACTGTTTTTT. Protein sequence: CASRTGRTNEKLFF.

This rearrangement joins TRBV6-6 to TRBJ2-7, with 7 bases aligning to TRBD1. This CDR3 contains 15 residues. Germline loops: CDR1 MNHNY, CDR2 SVGAGI (reference sequence). After removal of 2 bases from V and 5 bases from J, the junction contained 9 bases not matched to a gene. For the CDR3, the DNA is TGTGCCAGCAGTTACGCCCGGGACAGAAATGACGAGCAGTACTTC. Its protein product is CASSYARDRNDEQYF.

J is TRBJ2-1 and V is TRBV5-1, with TRBD2 matching over 10 bases. The junction had 15 bases not matched to a gene; V was cut back by 3 bases and J by 3 bases. The CDR3 loop spans 19 amino acids. Germline-derived CDR1 and CDR2 are SGHRS and YFSETQ. CDR3 sequence: CASSSTEPSSGSFYNEQFF. The CDR3 nucleotides read TGCGCCAGCAGCTCAACCGAACCCTCTAGCGGGAGTTTCTACAATGAGCAGTTCTTC.